This T cell receptor (beta chain) was documented in a study of early T cells in non-severe SARS-CoV-2 infection. On the study more broadly: The input, bulk RNA from unsorted whole blood, was sequenced, and chains were unpaired. Study results and caveats: Using VDJdb, the matching emphasized anti-spike CD8 responses while missing private and CD4 specificities.

This CDR3 has 13 residues. CDR1 and CDR2 from the germline V gene are MNHEY and SVGAGI. The V end lost 4 bases, the J end lost 1 base, and 7 bases lay between the germline ends. In regard to this clonotype: Its matching antigen is unknown.

Unique molecular identifiers were affixed to single, distinct cDNA molecules. TCRdb analysed the 5' RACE reads with MiXCR anew, one entry per CDR3 protein. The data show nearly 60,000 distinct CDR3 sequences, approximately 11% seen once. The rearrangement joins TRBV6-5 to TRBJ1-1; unclear D gene. Specimen: whole blood. The receptor comes from an adult who was a healthcare worker with PCR-confirmed SARS-CoV-2 infection or an uninfected control (not recorded which). CDR3 protein: CASSLLGNTEAFF. Here the CDR3 DNA reads TGTGCCAGCAGTTTACTAGGGAACACTGAAGCTTTCTTT.